This TCR beta chain was sequenced in a study of blood T cell repertoires in COVID-19. As for the study in general: COVID-19 samples from acute and convalescent phases originated in the United States, Italy and Spain. Sample material is recorded as cDNA or gDNA derived from T cells, B-cell-depleted T cells, or PBMCs.

CDR1 and CDR2 (germline): SGDLS, YYNGEE. Between the trimmed V and J ends, which lost 3 bases and 5 bases, there was a span of 14 bases. CDR3 length: 14 amino acids. As originally analysed: Amplification from reference gene primers served as the basis for estimated nucleated cell counts. Libraries were prepared by immunoSEQ multiplex PCR; TCRdb keeps only in-frame clonotypes and omits some of them. From that table come the V and J calls and clone size; the DNA was used to work out D and trimming. The table has about 80,000 clones, over 75% seen once. J is TRBJ1-2 and V is TRBV9; tentative D call: TRBD1 (5 bases). The TCR sequence derives from a human donor in a cohort sampled during active COVID-19. Sequencing was performed on peripheral blood. CDR3 residues: CASSAVVRGYGYTF. CDR3 in DNA: TGTGCCAGCAGCGCAGTAGTCCGGGGGTATGGCTACACCTTC.